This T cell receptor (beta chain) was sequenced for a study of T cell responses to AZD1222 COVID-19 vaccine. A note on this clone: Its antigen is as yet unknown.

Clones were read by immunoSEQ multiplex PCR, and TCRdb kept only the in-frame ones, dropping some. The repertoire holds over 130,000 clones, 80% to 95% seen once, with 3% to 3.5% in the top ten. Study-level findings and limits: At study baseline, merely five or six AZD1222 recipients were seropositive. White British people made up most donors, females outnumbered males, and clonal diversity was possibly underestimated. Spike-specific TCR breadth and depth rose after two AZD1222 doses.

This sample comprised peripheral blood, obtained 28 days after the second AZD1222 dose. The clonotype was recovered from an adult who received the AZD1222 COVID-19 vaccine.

For the CDR3, the DNA is TGTGCCAGCTCACCACTCGGGACAGGGAACGGCTACACCTTC. It is translated as CASSPLGTGNGYTF. The chain is built from TRBV18 and TRBJ1-2; 9 positions match TRBD1. V lost 1 base, J lost 8 bases, and 5 bases stayed unmatched. Germline loops: CDR1 KGHSH, CDR2 LQKENI. The CDR3 has 14 residues.